The rows below give T cell receptor beta chains drawn from one sample of a study of blood T cell repertoires in COVID-19. Method: immunoSEQ multiplex PCR; TCRdb's copy keeps in-frame clones and lacks some. The sample records 87,000 or so clones, around 85% being singletons. The sequencing sample was made of peripheral blood. The receptors shown here come from a woman of 80 years or more with COVID-19, enrolled during active disease. CDR3s include the opening cysteine and the closing phenylalanine or tryptophan. A D gene is named only where the DNA matches it firmly. Clone size, where shown, is once, few, many, or a class for clones that have expanded.

d_gene | j_gene | abundance | v_gene | len | CDR3aa | CDR3nt
TRBD1 | TRBJ2-7 | NA | TRBV29-1 | 14 | CSVGRTGSPYEQYF | TGCAGCGTTGGTAGGACAGGGAGCCCCTACGAGCAGTACTTC
NA | TRBJ1-4 | few | TRBV27 | 13 | CASSLVGEGELFF | TGTGCCAGCAGTTTGGTGGGGGAGGGGGAACTGTTTTTT
TRBD2 | TRBJ2-3 | NA | TRBV7-3 | 16 | CASSPAGGGSTDTQYF | TGTGCCAGCAGCCCCGCTGGCGGGGGTAGCACAGATACGCAGTATTTT
TRBD1 | TRBJ1-4 | NA | TRBV3-1/TRBV3-2 | 20 | CASSQDNRDSWLSTNEKLFF | TGTGCCAGCAGCCAAGATAACCGGGACAGCTGGCTTTCAACTAATGAAAAACTGTTTTTT
NA | TRBJ2-3 | NA | TRBV6-4 | 14 | CASSSILGADTQYF | TGTGCCAGCAGTTCAATCCTCGGGGCAGATACGCAGTATTTT
NA | TRBJ2-3 | NA | TRBV24-1 | 13 | CATSPSFTDTQYF | TGTGCCACCAGCCCCAGTTTCACAGATACGCAGTATTTT
NA | TRBJ2-3 | NA | TRBV5-1 | 15 | CASSLESGFTDTQYF | TGCGCCAGCAGCTTGGAGTCAGGGTTCACAGATACGCAGTATTTT
TRBD1 | TRBJ1-2 | NA | TRBV7-2 | 14 | CASSLGDRASGYTF | TGTGCCAGCAGCCTTGGTGACAGGGCGAGCGGCTACACCTTC
TRBD1 | TRBJ2-1 | NA | TRBV13 | 21 | CASSPLYRDRGRISSYNEQFF | TGTGCCAGCAGCCCCCTCTACCGGGACAGGGGGCGAATTAGCTCCTACAATGAGCAGTTCTTC
NA | TRBJ2-3 | NA | TRBV2 | 12 | CASRADGDTQYF | TGTGCCAGCAGAGCGGATGGAGATACGCAGTATTTT
NA | TRBJ2-3 | NA | TRBV3-1/TRBV3-2 | 14 | CASTQTRGADTQYF | TGTGCCAGCACCCAGACTCGCGGGGCAGATACGCAGTATTTT
NA | TRBJ2-6 | once | TRBV3-1/TRBV3-2 | 16 | CASSPLSGAGANVLTF | TGTGCCAGCAGCCCCCTTTCCGGGGCTGGGGCCAACGTCCTGACTTTC
TRBD1 | TRBJ1-3 | NA | TRBV19 | 15 | CASSIPTGTGNTIYF | TGTGCCAGTAGTATCCCGACAGGGACTGGAAACACCATATATTTT
TRBD2 | TRBJ2-5 | NA | TRBV13 | 13 | CASSPGLQETQYF | TGTGCCAGCAGCCCGGGACTACAAGAGACCCAGTACTTC
NA | TRBJ2-3 | NA | TRBV29-1 | 13 | CSVEPGGTDTQYF | TGCAGCGTTGAACCCGGAGGCACAGATACGCAGTATTTT
NA | TRBJ1-1 | NA | TRBV6-1 | 14 | CASSEWGRNTEAFF | TGTGCCAGCAGTGAATGGGGGCGGAACACTGAAGCTTTCTTT
TRBD2 | TRBJ2-7 | NA | TRBV11-3 | 12 | CASSLAGSQQYF | TGTGCCAGCAGCCTAGCGGGGAGTCAGCAGTACTTC
NA | TRBJ2-5 | once | TRBV18 | 15 | CASSPSTGYQETQYF | TGTGCCAGCTCACCCTCGACAGGATACCAAGAGACCCAGTACTTC
TRBD1 | TRBJ1-5 | medium-sized | TRBV2 | 14 | CASRAGTGGLPQHF | TGTGCCAGCAGGGCAGGGACAGGGGGCCTGCCCCAGCATTTT
NA | TRBJ1-2 | NA | TRBV5-4 | 13 | CASSFGTNYGYTF | TGTGCCAGCAGCTTTGGGACAAACTATGGCTACACCTTC
TRBD2 | TRBJ2-1 | NA | TRBV7-7 | 15 | CASSLGLAGPNEQFF | TGTGCCAGCAGCTTAGGACTAGCGGGACCCAATGAGCAGTTCTTC
NA | TRBJ2-7 | NA | TRBV7-2 | 13 | CASSLASAYEQYF | TGTGCCAGCAGCTTAGCGTCAGCCTACGAGCAGTACTTC
NA | TRBJ2-1 | few | TRBV6-1 | 13 | CASSEMLRGEQFF | TGTGCCAGCAGTGAAATGCTAAGGGGTGAGCAGTTCTTC
TRBD2 | TRBJ2-1 | NA | TRBV4-1 | 17 | CASSQEPRASGYNEQFF | TGCGCCAGCAGCCAAGAACCACGTGCTAGCGGTTACAATGAGCAGTTCTTC
TRBD1 | TRBJ1-2 | NA | TRBV18 | 13 | CASSPTGVDGYTF | TGTGCCAGCTCACCTACAGGGGTGGATGGCTACACCTTC
NA | TRBJ2-2 | NA | TRBV15 | 14 | CATSTRGNTGELFF | TGTGCCACCAGCACCAGGGGAAACACCGGGGAGCTGTTTTTT
NA | TRBJ2-7 | NA | TRBV18 | 13 | CASSPLSSYEQYF | TGTGCCAGCTCACCACTGAGCTCCTACGAGCAGTACTTC
NA | TRBJ1-1 | NA | TRBV11-3 | 15 | CASSPSGEAYTEAFF | TGTGCCAGCAGCCCGAGCGGGGAAGCGTACACTGAAGCTTTCTTT
TRBD2 | TRBJ2-2 | NA | TRBV19 | 17 | CASSIRMLAGVIGELFF | TGTGCCAGTAGTATTCGGATGCTAGCGGGAGTGATCGGGGAGCTGTTTTTT
TRBD1 | TRBJ1-2 | NA | TRBV18 | 13 | CASSRDRVYGYTF | TGTGCCAGCTCACGTGACAGGGTCTATGGCTACACCTTC
NA | TRBJ1-5 | NA | TRBV4-1 | 16 | CASSQDAGRSNQPQHF | TGCGCCAGCAGCCAAGATGCCGGGAGGAGCAATCAGCCCCAGCATTTT
NA | TRBJ1-1 | NA | TRBV6-4 | 13 | CASSLMLNTEAFF | TGTGCCAGCAGCCTTATGTTGAACACTGAAGCTTTCTTT
TRBD1 | TRBJ2-6 | NA | TRBV30 | 17 | CAWRELGGSFGANVLTF | TGTGCCTGGAGAGAACTAGGGGGCAGTTTTGGGGCCAACGTCCTGACTTTC
NA | TRBJ1-5 | NA | TRBV28 | 14 | CASSLPHNNQPQHF | TGTGCCAGCAGTTTGCCACACAACAATCAGCCCCAGCATTTT
NA | TRBJ1-1 | NA | TRBV30 | 15 | CAWSLNLAGSTEAFF | TGTGCCTGGAGTCTAAACCTCGCGGGGTCCACTGAAGCTTTCTTT
NA | TRBJ2-2 | NA | TRBV30 | 15 | CAWSVRTENTGELFF | TGTGCCTGGAGTGTACGGACAGAGAACACCGGGGAGCTGTTTTTT
TRBD2 | TRBJ2-5 | once | TRBV14 | 15 | CASSQGPGGQETQYF | TGTGCCAGCAGCCAAGGTCCGGGGGGCCAAGAGACCCAGTACTTC
NA | TRBJ1-5 | NA | TRBV28 | 17 | CASSLFDSTYSNQPQHF | TGTGCCAGCAGTTTATTCGACAGTACTTATAGCAATCAGCCCCAGCATTTT
TRBD1 | TRBJ2-2 | NA | TRBV6-6 | 15 | CASIDPGQGAGELFF | TGTGCCAGCATAGACCCCGGACAGGGGGCCGGGGAGCTGTTTTTT
TRBD2 | TRBJ2-7 | NA | TRBV7-3 | 14 | CASSQTSGSDEQYF | TGTGCCAGCAGCCAGACTAGCGGGAGCGACGAGCAGTACTTC
NA | TRBJ2-1 | NA | TRBV9 | 15 | CASSVQGYSYNEQFF | TGTGCCAGCAGCGTACAGGGGTACTCCTACAATGAGCAGTTCTTC
TRBD1 | TRBJ2-5 | once | TRBV9 | 15 | CASSPGTGGAKTQYF | TGTGCCAGCAGCCCCGGGACAGGGGGCGCCAAGACCCAGTACTTC
NA | TRBJ1-2 | NA | TRBV9 | 13 | CASSLTGARGYTF | TGTGCCAGCAGCTTGACAGGTGCGAGGGGCTACACCTTC
TRBD2 | TRBJ2-5 | NA | TRBV9 | 13 | CASSGPGGGTQYF | TGTGCCAGCAGCGGACCGGGAGGAGGGACCCAGTACTTC
TRBD2 | TRBJ2-1 | NA | TRBV19 | 13 | CASRQGLADEQFF | TGTGCCAGTAGACAGGGACTAGCGGATGAGCAGTTCTTC